The following is a T cell receptor (beta chain) sequence with its context. CDR1 and CDR2 (germline): LNHNV, YYDKDF (reference sequence). The CDR3 spans 16 residues. The V and J ends lost 3 bases and 8 bases respectively, with 17 bases between them. The source of the sample is a study of CD8 T cells in Susac syndrome. Random hexamers primed reverse transcription of about 0.5 to 1 ug RNA. From the immunoSEQ multiplex PCR reads, TCRdb called clonotypes with MiXCR, one entry per CDR3 protein. Of approximately 190,000 distinct CDR3 sequences detected, 95% appear once; the ten largest clones hold 0.15% to 0.2%.

The sequence came from a human donor with Susac syndrome. The chain is built from TRBV15 and TRBJ1-6; D remains ambiguous. Material for sequencing was CD8+ T cells from PBMCs. CDR3 DNA: TGTGCCACCAGCAGGGAGACTCCGGGAGGACATTCACCCCTCCACTTT. This translates into CATSRETPGGHSPLHF.